Presented here are 20 T cell receptor beta chains from one specimen sequenced in a study of blood T cell repertoires in COVID-19. The method was immunoSEQ multiplex PCR; TCRdb's version includes in-frame clones alone and lacks a portion of them. Of more than 200,000 clones in the sample, around four fifths were seen once. Sequencing used peripheral blood. Source of these receptors: a woman aged 80 or over with COVID-19, enrolled during active disease.

This chain connects TRBV2 to TRBJ2-5; D uncertain. The CDR3 extends over 13 amino acids. CDR1 and CDR2 (germline): SNHLY, FYNNEI. The germline V and J ends were trimmed by 4 bases and 5 bases, with 11 bases remaining between them. CDR3 sequence (DNA): TGTGCCAGCAGTGGAGACGGAGTGGAGACCCAGTACTTC. It yields the protein CASSGDGVETQYF.

CDR3 DNA sequence: TGCGCCAGCAGCTTGAGCTGGGGGAGGGTGAACACTGAAGCTTTCTTT. Its translation: CASSLSWGRVNTEAFF. The chain employs TRBV5-1 and TRBJ1-1; D is perhaps TRBD1 (5 bases). V was clipped by 1 base and J by 0 bases, with 13 bases between them. CDR3 length: 16 amino acids. Germline V lookup: CDR1 SGHRS, CDR2 YFSETQ.

V is TRBV5-1 and J is TRBJ2-2; perhaps TRBD1 as D (5 bases). The V end lost 4 bases, the J end lost 7 bases, and 14 bases lay between the germline ends. Germline CDR1 is SGHRS and CDR2 is YFSETQ. The CDR3 runs 14 residues. Written as DNA, the CDR3 is TGCGCCAGCAGCCTTACCCAGGGCATCGGGGAGCTGTTTTTT. This sequence encodes CASSLTQGIGELFF.

The chain joins TRBV19 to TRBJ1-2; D not resolved. This CDR3 contains 13 residues. Germline loops: CDR1 LNHDA, CDR2 SQIVND (reference sequence). Trimming took off 11 bases at V and 3 bases at J, with 16 bases between the two ends. In DNA, the CDR3 is TGTGCCTCATCGCCGGAGGTGGACTATGGCTACACCTTC. It translates to CASSPEVDYGYTF.

The chain uses TRBV6-5 and TRBJ2-2, with D unclear. The V end lost 0 bases, the J end lost 0 bases, and 8 bases lay between the germline ends. The CDR3 runs 16 residues. CDR1 is MNHEY, CDR2 SVGAGI, per germline. CDR3 nucleotide sequence: TGTGCCAGCAGTTACTCGCAGCGTACGAACACCGGGGAGCTGTTTTTT. Translation: CASSYSQRTNTGELFF.

This rearrangement joins TRBV2 to TRBJ1-2; tentatively, D is TRBD1 (6 bases). Germline loops: CDR1 SNHLY, CDR2 FYNNEI. Trimming took off 3 bases at V and 4 bases at J, with 9 bases between the two ends. This CDR3 is 13 amino acids long. DNA of the CDR3: TGTGCCAGCAGTGACACAGGGTCCTATGGCTACACCTTC. It yields the protein CASSDTGSYGYTF.

The chain has TRBV30 and TRBJ1-2; D call uncertain. This CDR3 is built from 12 residues. V was pared by 2 bases and J by 5 bases, with 9 bases between. Germline V CDR1 and CDR2: GTSNPN, SVGIG (reference sequence). CDR3 amino acids: CAWSYQKYGYTF. The CDR3 DNA follows: TGTGCCTGGAGTTATCAGAAATATGGCTACACCTTC.

The chain combines TRBV24-1 with TRBJ1-5; D call uncertain. The CDR3 spans 13 residues. The V end was cut by 0 bases, the J end by 9 bases, with 8 bases between. Germline V gives CDR1 KGHDR, CDR2 SFDVKD. CDR3 in amino acids: CATSDLPNGPQHF. The DNA for the CDR3 is TGTGCCACCAGTGATTTGCCAAACGGGCCCCAGCATTTT.

The chain links TRBV7-9 to TRBJ1-2; 7 positions match TRBD1. The germline V gene has CDR1 SEHNR and CDR2 FQNEAQ (reference sequence). The CDR3 is 14 residues long. The V segment lost 2 bases and the J segment 6 bases; nucleotides outside the gene matches: 6. This CDR3 is CASSLQGGRDGYTF. The CDR3 nucleotides read TGTGCCAGCAGCTTACAGGGGGGTAGGGATGGCTACACCTTC.

V and J are TRBV11-2 and TRBJ2-3, with 7 bases matching TRBD1. CDR3 length: 15 residues. The V segment lost 1 base and the J segment 2 bases; nucleotides outside the gene matches: 3. Germline CDR1 and CDR2: SGHAT and FQNNGV. In DNA, the CDR3 is TGTGCCAGCAGCTTAGTACAGGGGAACACAGATACGCAGTATTTT. It codes for CASSLVQGNTDTQYF.

As to this clone: Other DNA sequences from this sample encode an identical CDR3 as well. CDR3 DNA: TGTGCCAGCAGTTACTCAGGGGGCAGAGAGACCCAGTACTTC. It is translated as CASSYSGGRETQYF. The V and J genes are TRBV6-2 or TRBV6-3 and TRBJ2-5; 7 bases are a match to TRBD1. V shed 0 bases and J 4 bases; nucleotides not matched to a gene: 2. Per the germline V gene, CDR1 is MNHEY and CDR2 is SVGEGT. The CDR3 extends over 14 amino acids.

The genes are TRBV3-1 (or the pseudogene TRBV3-2) and TRBJ1-2, with a weak D call TRBD1 (5 bases). The CDR3 has 17 residues. The V and J ends lost 0 bases and 8 bases respectively, with 22 bases between them. Germline CDR1 is LGHDT and CDR2 is YNNKEL (reference sequence). The DNA for the CDR3 is TGTGCCAGCAGCCAAGAAAAGGTGGTAGGACAAGGCCAGGGCTACACCTTC. Amino acid sequence: CASSQEKVVGQGQGYTF.

V gene TRBV9 combines with J gene TRBJ1-3; 7 bases line up with TRBD1. V was pared by 0 bases and J by 4 bases, with 1 base of the junction left unmatched. From germline, CDR1 is SGDLS and CDR2 YYNGEE. The CDR3 covers 14 residues. CDR3 amino acids: CASSVGGQGNTIYF. Here the CDR3 DNA reads TGTGCCAGCAGCGTAGGGGGACAGGGAAACACCATATATTTT.

V usage is TRBV15 and J usage is TRBJ2-1; the match to TRBD2 covers 10 bases. This CDR3 has 16 amino acids. Germline CDR1 LNHNV, CDR2 YYDKDF (reference sequence). V lost 4 bases to trimming and J lost 6 bases; unmatched junction nucleotides: 9. The CDR3 spells CATSTMGLAQINEQFF. The CDR3 bases are TGTGCCACCAGCACCATGGGACTAGCGCAGATCAATGAGCAGTTCTTC.

J is TRBJ1-4 and V is TRBV12-5; the D gene is possibly TRBD1 (5 bases). V was pared by 5 bases and J by 4 bases, with 20 bases between. Germline-derived CDR1 and CDR2 are LGHNT and FRNRAP. The CDR3 runs 17 residues. The CDR3 region is CASGPRGGAVGNEKLFF. Here the CDR3 DNA reads TGTGCTAGTGGTCCGCGCGGCGGGGCAGTTGGTAATGAAAAACTGTTTTTT.

This clone was picked up one time. The chain has TRBV2 and TRBJ2-1, with 12 bases aligning to TRBD2. V shed 6 bases and J 6 bases; nucleotides not matched to a gene: 3. The CDR3 contains 14 residues. Germline assignment: CDR1 SNHLY and CDR2 FYNNEI. The CDR3 is CASRLAGGTNEQFF. The DNA of the CDR3 is TGTGCCAGCAGACTAGCGGGAGGCACCAATGAGCAGTTCTTC.

The chain employs TRBV7-3 and TRBJ2-3, with TRBD1 matching 7 bases. The CDR3 loop spans 14 amino acids. With 2 bases clipped from V and 1 base from J, the junction kept 0 bases outside the gene matches. Germline V gene sequence: CDR1 SGHTA, CDR2 FQGTGA. DNA for the CDR3: TGTGCCAGCAGCTTAGACAGGGGCACAGATACGCAGTATTTT. Translated: CASSLDRGTDTQYF.

V is TRBV29-1 and J is TRBJ1-2; no definite D call. The CDR3 totals 14 residues. V gave up 0 bases and J gave up 4 bases, with 12 bases separating them. Germline CDR1 is SQVTM and CDR2 is ANQGSEA. The CDR3 DNA is TGCAGCGTTGAAGATCGTGGAGGGCCCTATGGCTACACCTTC. It is translated as CSVEDRGGPYGYTF.

The rearrangement uses TRBV7-2 and TRBJ2-1, with 9 bases that match TRBD2. The CDR3 totals 15 residues. V lost 3 bases and J lost 2; bases outside the gene matches: 2. The germline V gene has CDR1 SGHTA and CDR2 FQGNSA. Here the CDR3 reads CASSLSGRTYNEQFF. CDR3 in DNA: TGTGCCAGCAGCTTGAGCGGGAGGACCTACAATGAGCAGTTCTTC.

The chain recombines TRBV11-2 with TRBJ2-7, with 9 bases that match TRBD2. Germline V gives CDR1 SGHAT, CDR2 FQNNGV. V lost 3 bases to trimming and J lost 7 bases; unmatched junction nucleotides: 10. The CDR3 loop spans 15 amino acids. The CDR3 is CASSFSGSRAGEQYF. CDR3 bases: TGTGCCAGCAGCTTTAGCGGGAGCCGGGCGGGGGAGCAGTACTTC.